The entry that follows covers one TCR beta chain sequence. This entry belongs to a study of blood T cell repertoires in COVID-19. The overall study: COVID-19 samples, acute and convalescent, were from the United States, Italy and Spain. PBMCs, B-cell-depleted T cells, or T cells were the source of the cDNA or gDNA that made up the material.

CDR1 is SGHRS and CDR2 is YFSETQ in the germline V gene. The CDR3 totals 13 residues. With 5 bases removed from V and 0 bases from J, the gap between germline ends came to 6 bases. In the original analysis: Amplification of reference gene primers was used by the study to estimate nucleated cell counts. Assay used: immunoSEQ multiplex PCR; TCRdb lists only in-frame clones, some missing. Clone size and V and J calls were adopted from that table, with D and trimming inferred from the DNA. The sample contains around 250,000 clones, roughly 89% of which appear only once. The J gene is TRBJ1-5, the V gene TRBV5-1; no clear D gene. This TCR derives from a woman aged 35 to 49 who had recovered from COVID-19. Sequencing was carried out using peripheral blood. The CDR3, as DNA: TGCGCCAGCAGTCGGGATAGCAATCAGCCCCAGCATTTT. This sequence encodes CASSRDSNQPQHF.